This T cell receptor beta chain is from a study of blood T cell repertoires in COVID-19. Per germline, CDR1 SGHRS and CDR2 YFSETQ. The CDR3 length is 14 residues. J gave up 1 base and V 3 bases, and 1 base lay outside the gene matches. This table comes from immunoSEQ multiplex PCR, and its TCRdb copy is limited to in-frame clones, with some not included. The sample consists of about 69,000 clones, 80% to 90% of them appearing once. The receptor comes from a man aged 30 to 45 with acute or convalescent COVID-19. The sequencing sample was made of peripheral blood. The genes are TRBV5-1 and TRBJ1-3, with 7 bases fitting TRBD1. The CDR3 spells CASSSQGSGNTIYF. CDR3 nucleotides: TGCGCCAGCAGCTCACAGGGGTCTGGAAACACCATATATTTT.